The 25 T cell receptor beta chains below come from one sample, sequenced in a study of blood T cell repertoires in COVID-19. Here immunoSEQ multiplex PCR was the method, and the copy in TCRdb shows in-frame clones only, minus some. This table holds about 230,000 clones, roughly four fifths found once. The sample consisted of PBMCs or T cells enriched from blood (not recorded which). The source is a man aged 55 to 70 who had recovered from COVID-19.

The chain links TRBV6-5 to TRBJ1-1, with D perhaps matching TRBD1 (5 bases). V lost 10 bases to trimming and J lost 0 bases, with 12 bases between them. CDR1 is MNHEY, CDR2 SVGAGI, per germline. The CDR3 runs to 13 residues. The CDR3 spells CATRLGLNTEAFF. The CDR3 nucleotides read TGTGCCACCCGGTTGGGGCTGAACACTGAAGCTTTCTTT.

The V call is TRBV7-3, the J call TRBJ1-1, with 10 bases that match TRBD1. Germline assignment: CDR1 SGHTA and CDR2 FQGTGA. The CDR3 length is 16 residues. With V trimmed by 2 bases and J by 6 bases, 9 bases remained unmatched. Written as DNA, the CDR3 is TGTGCCAGCAGCTTAGGGGCCGCGACAGGGGGCTCTGAAGCTTTCTTT. Translating it yields CASSLGAATGGSEAFF.

V and J are TRBV5-1 and TRBJ2-1, with 9 positions matching TRBD2. J gave up 7 bases and V 0 bases, and 8 bases lay outside the gene matches. From germline, CDR1 is SGHRS and CDR2 YFSETQ. This CDR3 is 16 amino acids long. For the CDR3, the DNA is TGCGCCAGCAGCTTGGCAGCGGGGGGCAAGGGGAATGAGCAGTTCTTC. It yields the protein CASSLAAGGKGNEQFF.

V is TRBV3-1 (or the pseudogene TRBV3-2) and J is TRBJ1-6; D possibly corresponds to TRBD1 (6 bases). The ends were cut back, 6 bases at V and 0 bases at J, with 12 bases in the middle. In germline, CDR1 is LGHDT, CDR2 YNNKEL (reference sequence). The CDR3 runs to 16 residues. Here the CDR3 DNA reads TGTGCCAGCAGTCTACAGGGTAGCTCCTATAATTCACCCCTCCACTTT. Translated: CASSLQGSSYNSPLHF.

A remark on this clone: Given a much more abundant clone one base away, this may be a read error. The chain joins TRBV7-8 to TRBJ2-3, with D perhaps TRBD2 (5 bases). The CDR3 covers 14 residues. Germline V gene lookup returns CDR1 SGHVS and CDR2 FQNEAQ. The V gene lost 3 bases and the J gene lost 0 bases, with 7 bases spanning the gap. The CDR3 DNA is TGTGCCAGCAGCTTTACGGGGAGCACAGATACGCAGTATTTT. This codes for CASSFTGSTDTQYF.

The chain uses TRBV27 and TRBJ2-7, with 7 bases identical to TRBD2. The CDR3 length is 13 residues. Germline V gene data show CDR1 as MNHEY and CDR2 as SMNVEV (reference sequence). J lost 4 bases, V lost 5 bases, and 5 bases had no gene match. CDR3 bases: TGTGCCAGCAGTGGACTAGTTGGGTACGAGCAGTACTTC. It codes for CASSGLVGYEQYF.

This clone has just one count. The chain links TRBV27 to TRBJ1-5; D remains unclear. The CDR3 is made up of 14 amino acids. V was pared by 2 bases and J by 1 base, with 6 bases between. In germline, CDR1 is MNHEY, CDR2 SMNVEV (reference sequence). The CDR3 sequence is CASSLGRSNQPQHF. As DNA, the CDR3 is TGTGCCAGCAGTTTAGGCAGGAGCAATCAGCCCCAGCATTTT.

This chain links TRBV2 with TRBJ1-1; TRBD1 might be the D (6 bases). Germline V gene sequence: CDR1 SNHLY, CDR2 FYNNEI. With 5 bases removed from V and 2 bases from J, the gap between germline ends came to 18 bases. This CDR3 has 16 amino acids. The CDR3 DNA reads TGTGCCAGCAGTTTTTTTCCTGGACAGAGAAACACTGAAGCTTTCTTT. Residues: CASSFFPGQRNTEAFF.

The chain couples TRBV21-1 to TRBJ1-2; the D segment call TRBD1 is taken from the table without a DNA check. TRBV21-1 is described as a pseudogene. This CDR3 has 14 amino acids. The CDR3 DNA follows: TGTGCCAGCAGCAAAGAGGAGGGGGCGACGGGCTACACCTTC. Translating gives CASSKEEGATGYTF.

This clone was seen a handful of times. V and J are TRBV10-3 and TRBJ1-1, with 7 positions matching TRBD1. With V trimmed by 2 bases and J by 1 base, 1 base remained unmatched. The germline CDR1 and CDR2 sequences are ENHRY and SYGVKD. This CDR3 is 14 amino acids long. This CDR3 is CAISEKGANTEAFF. The CDR3 coding sequence is TGTGCCATCAGTGAGAAGGGGGCGAACACTGAAGCTTTCTTT.

The rearrangement joins TRBV18 to TRBJ1-2; possible D gene TRBD1, 5 bases. The CDR3 extends over 15 amino acids. The germline CDR1 and CDR2 sequences are KGHSH and LQKENI. V was shortened by 4 bases and J by 6 bases, with 18 bases between the two germline ends. The CDR3 DNA reads TGTGCCAGCTCACTAGGAGGGCAGGGCGATCATGGCTACACCTTC. Amino acid sequence: CASSLGGQGDHGYTF.

The chain recombines TRBV19 with TRBJ2-4, with 9 bases fitting TRBD1. The V gene's germline CDR1 is LNHDA and CDR2 SQIVND (reference sequence). The CDR3 has 16 residues. V dropped 4 bases and J dropped 9; count of bases not matched to a gene: 13. CDR3 sequence: CASSTPRTGERGIQYF. The CDR3, as DNA: TGTGCCAGTAGTACCCCGAGGACAGGGGAGAGGGGCATTCAGTACTTC.

This chain uses TRBV3-1 (or the pseudogene TRBV3-2) with TRBJ2-1, with a possible D match to TRBD2 (6 bases). CDR1 LGHDT and CDR2 YNNKEL come from the germline V gene (reference sequence). The CDR3 runs to 15 residues. The V end was cut by 0 bases, the J end by 6 bases, with 12 bases between. CDR3 loop: CASSQDTGVGNEQFF. The CDR3 region has the DNA TGTGCCAGCAGCCAAGATACGGGGGTCGGCAATGAGCAGTTCTTC.

The chain has TRBV3-1 (or the pseudogene TRBV3-2) and TRBJ1-6, with D perhaps matching TRBD1 (5 bases). Trimming shortened V by 0 bases and J by 0 bases, and 18 bases separated the two germline ends. The CDR3 is 20 residues long. The germline V gene encodes CDR1 LGHDT and CDR2 YNNKEL (reference sequence). The CDR3 DNA follows: TGTGCCAGCAGCCAAGATCGAAGCGCAGGGCGTATCTCCTATAATTCACCCCTCCACTTT. Its protein product is CASSQDRSAGRISYNSPLHF.

The chain couples TRBV11-3 to TRBJ1-3; 8 positions agree with TRBD1. Germline V gene data show CDR1 as SGHNT and CDR2 as YENEEA. The CDR3 sequence is 15 residues long. The junction had 6 bases not matched to a gene; V was cut back by 8 bases and J by 0 bases. The CDR3 DNA reads as TGTGCCAGCGGCCAGGGGGCAAGCTCTGGAAACACCATATATTTT. It yields the protein CASGQGASSGNTIYF.

CDR3 loop: CASSPAAGARTNEKLFF. The CDR3, as DNA: TGTGCCAGCAGCCCCGCGGCGGGGGCGCGCACTAATGAAAAACTGTTTTTT. The chain uses TRBV11-2 and TRBJ1-4, with a tentative D call TRBD1 (6 bases). CDR3 length equals 17 residues. Germline-derived CDR1 and CDR2 are SGHAT and FQNNGV. With 5 bases removed from V and 2 bases from J, the gap between germline ends came to 18 bases.

The table lists this clone with a few counts. V and J are TRBV7-8 and TRBJ1-6; D perhaps matches TRBD1 (6 bases). The germline V gene encodes CDR1 SGHVS and CDR2 FQNEAQ. The CDR3 spans 18 residues. V was shortened by 2 bases and J by 5 bases, with 19 bases between the two germline ends. The CDR3: CASSLRILVTGNNSPLHF. CDR3 bases: TGTGCCAGCAGCTTACGTATACTTGTTACAGGGAATAATTCACCCCTCCACTTT.

The rearrangement joins TRBV27 to TRBJ1-2; 8 bases map to TRBD1. Germline trimming cut 6 bases from V and 4 bases from J; bases unmatched to any gene: 7. Germline V CDR1 and CDR2: MNHEY, SMNVEV (reference sequence). CDR3 length: 14 amino acids. CDR3 protein: CASSTGTGPYGYTF. The CDR3 DNA reads TGTGCCAGCAGCACCGGGACAGGACCCTATGGCTACACCTTC.

The chain combines TRBV2 with TRBJ1-4; 7 bases map to TRBD1. Germline V gene lookup returns CDR1 SNHLY and CDR2 FYNNEI. Trimming cost V 7 bases and J 4 bases; bases outside gene matches: 6. This CDR3 is built from 14 residues. Here the CDR3 reads CASTRQGYNEKLFF. In DNA, the CDR3 is TGTGCCAGCACAAGACAGGGTTATAATGAAAAACTGTTTTTT.

This clone was seen once. This chain joins TRBV5-1 and TRBJ2-5; 7 positions agree with TRBD1. Losses at the gene ends were 0 bases for V and 1 base for J; bases not matched to a gene: 6. This CDR3 comprises 16 residues. The V gene's germline CDR1 is SGHRS and CDR2 YFSETQ. Here the CDR3 DNA reads TGCGCCAGCAGCTTGGGGGACAGTGGGTTCCAAGAGACCCAGTACTTC. Translating it yields CASSLGDSGFQETQYF. The full variable domain, its missing parts supplied by reference TRBV5-1 and TRBJ2-5, is KAGVTQTPRYLIKTRGQQVTLSCSPISGHRSVSWYQQTPGQGLQFLFEYFSETQRNKGNFPGRFSGRQFSNSRSEMNVSTLELGDSALYLCASSLGDSGFQETQYFGPGTRLLVL.

This chain connects TRBV29-1 to TRBJ2-7, with 7 bases aligning to TRBD1. CDR3 size: 13 residues. Germline trimming cut 3 bases from V and 5 bases from J; bases unmatched to any gene: 7. Germline V CDR1 and CDR2: SQVTM, ANQGSEA. The CDR3 loop is CSVDHGTEDEQYF. DNA of the CDR3: TGCAGCGTTGACCACGGGACAGAGGACGAGCAGTACTTC.

This clone was detected only a few times. The chain combines TRBV9 with TRBJ2-7, with no clear D. In germline, CDR1 is SGDLS, CDR2 YYNGEE. The V end lost 0 bases, the J end lost 4 bases, and 11 bases lay between the germline ends. This CDR3 spans 14 amino acids. The CDR3 region is CASSVGGSAYEQYF. For the CDR3, the DNA is TGTGCCAGCAGCGTAGGAGGTTCCGCTTACGAGCAGTACTTC.

The chain employs TRBV27 and TRBJ1-6, with D possibly matching TRBD1 (5 bases). Germline lookup yields CDR1 MNHEY and CDR2 SMNVEV (reference sequence). The CDR3 extends over 16 amino acids. V lost 8 bases to trimming and J lost 7 bases, with 21 bases between them. The CDR3 sequence: CASYLRAGLVNSPLHF. The CDR3 DNA reads as TGTGCCAGCTATTTACGGGCAGGGTTAGTAAATTCACCCCTCCACTTT.

The chain uses TRBV9 and TRBJ1-1; TRBD1 matches 7 bases. Germline trimming cut 0 bases from V and 2 bases from J; bases unmatched to any gene: 4. Germline CDR1 is SGDLS and CDR2 is YYNGEE. The CDR3 runs 15 residues. CDR3 amino acids: CASSVGGGQNTEAFF. As DNA, the CDR3 is TGTGCCAGCAGCGTAGGAGGGGGCCAAAACACTGAAGCTTTCTTT.

J is TRBJ1-5 and V is TRBV6-1, with D unclear. V shed 1 base and J shed 7 bases, with 11 bases lying between them. Looked up from germline, CDR1 is MNHNS and CDR2 is SASEGT. The CDR3 spans 14 residues. CDR3 region: CASSEVNGDQPQHF. Here the CDR3 DNA reads TGTGCCAGCAGTGAAGTCAACGGAGACCAGCCCCAGCATTTT.